The 14 T cell receptor beta chains given below trace back to one sample, sequenced in a study of cytomegalovirus exposure and HLA in healthy donors. Sequenced by immunoSEQ multiplex PCR; TCRdb stores in-frame clones only, minus some. The top ten clones hold around 5% of a sample with some 110,000 clones, approximately 85% of them seen once. Sequences were obtained from PBMCs. These receptor sequences come from a man between 18 and 29 years old in good health and CMV-seronegative.

This rearrangement joins TRBV6-1 to TRBJ2-7; the D gene is possibly TRBD2 (6 bases). The germline gives CDR1 MNHNS, CDR2 SASEGT. This CDR3 spans 15 amino acids. Trimming removed 0 bases from V and 1 base from J, with 10 bases in between. CDR3 loop: CASSEANSGSYEQYF. For the CDR3, the DNA is TGTGCCAGCAGTGAAGCGAATAGCGGATCCTACGAGCAGTACTTC.

In DNA form, the CDR3 reads TGTGCCAGCAGTTTATCGGTAGGGGGTCGGGACGATGGCTACACCTTC. It is translated as CASSLSVGGRDDGYTF. This chain uses TRBV27 with TRBJ1-2; TRBD1 is a possible D gene (6 bases). CDR3 size: 16 residues. Germline V gene data show CDR1 as MNHEY and CDR2 as SMNVEV (reference sequence). With 0 bases removed from V and 6 bases from J, the gap between germline ends came to 17 bases.

J is TRBJ1-1 and V is TRBV15, with D maybe TRBD1 (5 bases). CDR1 and CDR2 (germline): LNHNV, YYDKDF (reference sequence). The CDR3 sequence is 15 residues long. The germline V and J ends were trimmed by 5 bases and 4 bases, with 17 bases remaining between them. CDR3 in amino acids: CATSGGVGLGTEAFF. In DNA, the CDR3 is TGTGCCACCAGCGGGGGGGTTGGGTTGGGCACTGAAGCTTTCTTT.

This rearrangement joins TRBV7-6 to TRBJ2-4; 9 nucleotides agree with TRBD1. With V trimmed by 1 base and J by 7 bases, 11 bases remained unmatched. Germline V gene sequence: CDR1 SGHVS, CDR2 FNYEAQ. CDR3 length: 17 amino acids. CDR3: CASSLDRPGQGGNIQYF. The CDR3 DNA sequence: TGTGCCAGCAGCTTAGACAGGCCGGGACAGGGTGGGAACATTCAGTACTTC.

As DNA, the CDR3 is TGTGCCAGCAGCCCCGGAGGAGCGGGAGAGGAAATGGAGACCCAGTACTTC. Encoded protein: CASSPGGAGEEMETQYF. This chain joins TRBV11-1 and TRBJ2-5, with TRBD2 identical over 8 bases. V gave up 5 bases and J gave up 5 bases; unmatched junction bases: 16. CDR3 length: 17 amino acids. Germline lookup yields CDR1 SGHAT and CDR2 FQDESV (reference sequence).

The rearrangement links TRBV6-1 to TRBJ2-7, with 7 nucleotides matching TRBD1. This CDR3 comprises 13 residues. In germline, CDR1 is MNHNS, CDR2 SASEGT. V dropped 6 bases and J dropped 7; count of bases not matched to a gene: 9. The CDR3 sequence: CASSQTGIDEQYF. In DNA, the CDR3 is TGTGCCAGCAGCCAGACAGGGATTGATGAGCAGTACTTC.

The chain recombines TRBV5-4 with TRBJ2-2; 7 nucleotides align to TRBD2. CDR3 length: 14 amino acids. The junction had 4 bases not matched to a gene; V was cut back by 4 bases and J by 4 bases. Germline CDR1 is SGHNT and CDR2 is YYREEE (reference sequence). This CDR3 reads CASSLPGGTGELFF. The CDR3 nucleotides read TGTGCCAGCAGCCTACCGGGGGGCACCGGGGAGCTGTTTTTT.

This chain uses TRBV30 with TRBJ2-2, with TRBD1 identical over 9 bases. In germline, CDR1 is GTSNPN, CDR2 SVGIG (reference sequence). With V trimmed by 0 bases and J by 7 bases, 6 bases remained unmatched. This CDR3 contains 15 residues. The DNA for the CDR3 is TGTGCCTGGAGTGTAAGGACAGGGGTGGGCGGGGAGCTGTTTTTT. This encodes CAWSVRTGVGGELFF.

The rearrangement joins TRBV10-2 to TRBJ2-7, with 8 bases lining up with TRBD1. The CDR3 spans 14 residues. V was pared by 10 bases and J by 2 bases, with 10 bases of the junction left unmatched. Germline V gene lookup returns CDR1 WSHSY and CDR2 SAAADI. The DNA of the CDR3 is TGCGCCACTAACCCCGGGACAGGACCCTACGAGCAGTACTTC. This encodes CATNPGTGPYEQYF.

The chain joins TRBV27 to TRBJ1-1, with unresolved D. CDR3 length: 15 amino acids. The V gene lost 1 base and the J gene lost 1 base, with 10 bases spanning the gap. Germline loops: CDR1 MNHEY, CDR2 SMNVEV (reference sequence). CDR3 loop: CASSLFPGENTEAFF. The CDR3 DNA reads as TGTGCCAGCAGTTTATTCCCCGGAGAGAACACTGAAGCTTTCTTT.

This clone was picked up one time. This rearrangement joins TRBV6-6 to TRBJ2-1, with D maybe TRBD1 (5 bases). V dropped 8 bases and J dropped 0 bases, with 17 bases sitting between them. There are 16 residues in the CDR3. Germline-derived CDR1 and CDR2 are MNHNY and SVGAGI (reference sequence). CDR3 region: CASGPDTGSSYNEQFF. Here the CDR3 DNA reads TGTGCCAGCGGCCCAGATACAGGTTCCTCCTACAATGAGCAGTTCTTC.

This rearrangement joins TRBV5-1 to TRBJ2-2; maybe TRBD1 (5 bases). Germline CDR1 and CDR2: SGHRS and YFSETQ. V lost 2 bases to trimming and J lost 2 bases, with 10 bases between them. The CDR3 spans 15 residues. CDR3 bases: TGCGCCAGCAGCTTCGGGCAGGGCAACACCGGGGAGCTGTTTTTT. As protein: CASSFGQGNTGELFF.

This clone was recorded only once. The chain couples TRBV6-4 to TRBJ2-3; 8 bases agree with TRBD1. The V gene end was trimmed by 5 bases and the J gene end by 3 bases; junction bases not matched to a gene: 7. The CDR3 runs to 15 residues. Germline CDR1 reads MRHNA; CDR2 reads SNTAGT. The CDR3 region is CASSTSGQGTDTQYF. The CDR3 nucleotides are TGTGCCAGCAGTACCTCCGGACAGGGAACAGATACGCAGTATTTT.

This clone has only one observation. V is TRBV12-5 and J is TRBJ1-5; 8 bases agree with TRBD1. Germline CDR1 LGHNT, CDR2 FRNRAP. The CDR3 sequence is 15 residues long. The ends lost 5 bases at V and 9 bases at J; junction bases unmatched: 12. CDR3 nucleotides: TGTGCTAGTGGTACCGGGACAGGAGAAGTTGGGCCCCAGCATTTT. This encodes CASGTGTGEVGPQHF.